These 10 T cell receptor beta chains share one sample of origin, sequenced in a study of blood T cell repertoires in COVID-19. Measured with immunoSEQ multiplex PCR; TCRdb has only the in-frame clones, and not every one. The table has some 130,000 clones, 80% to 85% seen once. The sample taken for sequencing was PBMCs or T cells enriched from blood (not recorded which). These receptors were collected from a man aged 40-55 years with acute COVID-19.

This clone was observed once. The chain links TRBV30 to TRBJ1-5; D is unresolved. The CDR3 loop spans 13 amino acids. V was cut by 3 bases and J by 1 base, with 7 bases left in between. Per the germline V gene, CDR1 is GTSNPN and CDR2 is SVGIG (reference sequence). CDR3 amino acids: CAWSSLSNQPQHF. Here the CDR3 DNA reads TGTGCCTGGAGCTCACTCAGCAATCAGCCCCAGCATTTT.

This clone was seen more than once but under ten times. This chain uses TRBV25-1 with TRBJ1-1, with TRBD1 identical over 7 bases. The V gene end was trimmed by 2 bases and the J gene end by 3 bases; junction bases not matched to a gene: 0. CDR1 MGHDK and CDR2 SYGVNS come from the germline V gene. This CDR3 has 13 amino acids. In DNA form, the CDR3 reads TGTGCCAGCAGTGAAGGGACAGACACTGAAGCTTTCTTT. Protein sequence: CASSEGTDTEAFF.

The CDR3, as DNA: TGTGCCAGCAGCCAAGACTGGAAGCGGGCGCTGATTCAAGAGACCCAGTACTTC. It specifies CASSQDWKRALIQETQYF. The chain links TRBV14 to TRBJ2-5; possibly TRBD2 for D (6 bases). CDR3 length: 18 amino acids. Germline CDR1 SGHDN, CDR2 FVKESK. V was cut by 0 bases and J by 2 bases, with 19 bases left in between.

The CDR3 bases are TGTGCCAGCAGTAAGACGCACAGTAGATCCACCTACGAGCAGTACTTC. As protein: CASSKTHSRSTYEQYF. The V gene is TRBV7-9, the J gene TRBJ2-7; D is uncertain. The CDR3 runs to 16 residues. Germline V lookup: CDR1 SEHNR, CDR2 FQNEAQ (reference sequence). V was cut by 6 bases and J by 2 bases, with 20 bases left in between. The complete variable domain, with remaining parts taken from reference TRBV7-9 and TRBJ2-7, reads DTGVSQNPRHKITKRGQNVTFRCDPISEHNRLYWYRQTLGQGPEFLTYFQNEAQLEKSRLLSDRFSAERPKGSFSTLEIQRTEQGDSAMYLCASSKTHSRSTYEQYFGPGTRLTVT.

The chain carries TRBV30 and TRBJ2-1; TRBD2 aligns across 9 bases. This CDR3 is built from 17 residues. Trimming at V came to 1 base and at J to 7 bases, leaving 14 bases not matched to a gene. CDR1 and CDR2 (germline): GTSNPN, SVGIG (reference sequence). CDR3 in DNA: TGTGCCTGGAGTGGGGGCCGAAGTAGCGGGAGAGGTAATGAGCAGTTCTTC. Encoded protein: CAWSGGRSSGRGNEQFF.

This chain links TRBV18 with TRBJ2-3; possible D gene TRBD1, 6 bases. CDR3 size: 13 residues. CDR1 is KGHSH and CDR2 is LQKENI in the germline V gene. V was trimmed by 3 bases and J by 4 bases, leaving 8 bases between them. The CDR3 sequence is CASSPGAADTQYF. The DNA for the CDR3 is TGTGCCAGCTCACCGGGGGCGGCAGATACGCAGTATTTT.

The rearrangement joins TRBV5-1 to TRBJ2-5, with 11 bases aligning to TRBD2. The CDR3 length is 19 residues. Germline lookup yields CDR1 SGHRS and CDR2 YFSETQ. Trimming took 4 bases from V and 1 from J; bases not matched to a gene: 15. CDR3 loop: CASSAKGPLAGGPQETQYF. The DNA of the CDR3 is TGCGCCAGCAGCGCAAAGGGACCTCTAGCGGGGGGACCCCAAGAGACCCAGTACTTC.

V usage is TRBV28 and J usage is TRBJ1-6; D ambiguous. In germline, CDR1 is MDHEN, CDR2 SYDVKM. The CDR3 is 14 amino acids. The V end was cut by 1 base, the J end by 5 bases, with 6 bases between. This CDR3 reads CASSLYGDNSPLHF. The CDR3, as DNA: TGTGCCAGCAGTTTATACGGAGATAATTCACCCCTCCACTTT.

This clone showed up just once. DNA for the CDR3: TGCGCCAGCAGCTTGTCCGGGACAGGGAGGAACACTGAAGCTTTCTTT. It is translated as CASSLSGTGRNTEAFF. J is TRBJ1-1 and V is TRBV5-1; 9 bases match TRBD1. Per germline, CDR1 SGHRS and CDR2 YFSETQ. The CDR3 totals 16 residues. V was clipped by 1 base and J by 1 base; unmatched bases: 5.

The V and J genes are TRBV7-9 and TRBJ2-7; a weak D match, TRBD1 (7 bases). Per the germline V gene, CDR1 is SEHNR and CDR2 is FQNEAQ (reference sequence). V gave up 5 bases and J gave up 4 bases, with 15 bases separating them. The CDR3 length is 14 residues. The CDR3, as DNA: TGTGCCAGCAGCCCCGACCAGGGGGGTTACGAGCAGTACTTC. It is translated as CASSPDQGGYEQYF.